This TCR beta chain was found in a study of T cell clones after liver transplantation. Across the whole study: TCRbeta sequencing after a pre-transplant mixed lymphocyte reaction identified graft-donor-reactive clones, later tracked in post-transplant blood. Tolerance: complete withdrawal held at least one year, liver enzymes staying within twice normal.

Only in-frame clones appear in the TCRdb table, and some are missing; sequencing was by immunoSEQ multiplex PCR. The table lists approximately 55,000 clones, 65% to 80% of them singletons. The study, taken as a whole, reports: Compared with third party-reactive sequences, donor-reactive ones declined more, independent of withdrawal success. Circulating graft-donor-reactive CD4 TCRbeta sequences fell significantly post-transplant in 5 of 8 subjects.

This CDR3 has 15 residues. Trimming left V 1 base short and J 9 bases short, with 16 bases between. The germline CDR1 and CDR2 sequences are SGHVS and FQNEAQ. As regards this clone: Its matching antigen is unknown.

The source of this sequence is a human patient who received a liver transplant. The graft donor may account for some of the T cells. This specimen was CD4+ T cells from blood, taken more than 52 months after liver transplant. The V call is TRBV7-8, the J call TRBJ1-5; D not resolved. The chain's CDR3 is CASSLGGSLGGPQHF. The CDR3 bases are TGTGCCAGCAGCTTAGGCGGGAGCCTAGGAGGGCCCCAGCATTTT.